This is a list of T cell receptor beta chains from one sample in a study of shared clonotypes between healthy human individuals. Assay used: immunoSEQ multiplex PCR; TCRdb lists only in-frame clones, some missing. The sample contains over 1.5 million clones, under 99% of which appear only once. Sequencing was performed on naive CD4+ T cells sorted from blood. The receptors derive from a man in his thirties or forties in good health. Each CDR3 is given with its conserved first and last residue. Fields, in order: CDR3 length, D gene, J gene, V gene, clone size, CDR3 DNA, CDR3 protein. The D gene is left open where the match is weak. Clone size is given for some rows only: seen once, a few or many times, or a class if the clone is expanded.

len: 11; d_gene: NA; j_gene: TRBJ2-7; v_gene: TRBV12-5; abundance: once; CDR3nt: TGTGCTAGTGGTAAAACCTACGAGCAGTACTTC; CDR3aa: CASGKTYEQYF
len: 20; d_gene: NA; j_gene: TRBJ2-5; v_gene: TRBV4-1; abundance: NA; CDR3nt: TGCGCCAGCAGCCTTGCCGCTAGGGGGGAGGTGGACGGGGCCGGAGAGACCCAGTACTTC; CDR3aa: CASSLAARGEVDGAGETQYF
len: 14; d_gene: TRBD1; j_gene: TRBJ1-1; v_gene: TRBV10-1; abundance: NA; CDR3nt: TGCGCCAGCAGTCGGACAGGGCCGAACACTGAAGCTTTCTTT; CDR3aa: CASSRTGPNTEAFF
len: 16; d_gene: TRBD2; j_gene: TRBJ2-3; v_gene: TRBV29-1; abundance: NA; CDR3nt: TGCAGCGTTCAAGGAGGACTAGCGGGGAGCACAGATACGCAGTATTTT; CDR3aa: CSVQGGLAGSTDTQYF
len: 14; d_gene: NA; j_gene: TRBJ2-2; v_gene: TRBV5-1; abundance: once; CDR3nt: TGCGCCAGCAGCGTCACAACGAACACCGGGGAGCTGTTTTTT; CDR3aa: CASSVTTNTGELFF
len: 16; d_gene: NA; j_gene: TRBJ2-2; v_gene: TRBV21-1; abundance: NA; CDR3nt: TGTGCCAGCTCCTCCCCCGGGACAATAGACACCGGGGAGCTGTTTTTT; CDR3aa: CASSSPGTIDTGELFF
len: 15; d_gene: TRBD2; j_gene: TRBJ2-7; v_gene: TRBV7-9; abundance: once; CDR3nt: TGTGCCAGCAGCGTACTAGCGGGAGCCTCCTACGAGCAGTACTTC; CDR3aa: CASSVLAGASYEQYF
len: 15; d_gene: NA; j_gene: TRBJ1-1; v_gene: TRBV4-2; abundance: NA; CDR3nt: TGTGCCAGCAGCCAACGCCTCGACAGGAACACTGAAGCTTTCTTT; CDR3aa: CASSQRLDRNTEAFF
len: 14; d_gene: NA; j_gene: TRBJ1-1; v_gene: TRBV7-3; abundance: once; CDR3nt: TGTGCCAGCAGCTTAGATGGGAAAAACACTGAAGCTTTCTTT; CDR3aa: CASSLDGKNTEAFF
len: 16; d_gene: NA; j_gene: TRBJ2-1; v_gene: TRBV7-8; abundance: once; CDR3nt: TGTGCCAGCAGCTTAGTAGGAGGGGGAGCTTACAATGAGCAGTTCTTC; CDR3aa: CASSLVGGGAYNEQFF
len: 14; d_gene: NA; j_gene: TRBJ1-2; v_gene: TRBV7-2; abundance: NA; CDR3nt: TGTGCCAGCAGCTATACCAGGACAGAGTATGGCTACACCTTC; CDR3aa: CASSYTRTEYGYTF
len: 13; d_gene: NA; j_gene: TRBJ2-1; v_gene: TRBV5-4; abundance: NA; CDR3nt: TGTGCCAGCAGCTTGGTTAGCTACAATGAGCAGTTCTTC; CDR3aa: CASSLVSYNEQFF
len: 14; d_gene: NA; j_gene: TRBJ2-2; v_gene: TRBV6-5; abundance: NA; CDR3nt: TGTGCCAGCAGTTACTACAGAAACACCGGGGAGCTGTTTTTT; CDR3aa: CASSYYRNTGELFF
len: 17; d_gene: TRBD2; j_gene: TRBJ2-3; v_gene: TRBV9; abundance: NA; CDR3nt: TGTGCCAGCAGCGTCACTAGCGGGAGGGCAGGCACAGATACGCAGTATTTT; CDR3aa: CASSVTSGRAGTDTQYF
len: 14; d_gene: NA; j_gene: TRBJ2-1; v_gene: TRBV29-1; abundance: NA; CDR3nt: TGCAGCTCGGTGGCACCTAGCTCCTACAATGAGCAGTTCTTC; CDR3aa: CSSVAPSSYNEQFF
len: 15; d_gene: NA; j_gene: TRBJ2-5; v_gene: TRBV5-6; abundance: NA; CDR3nt: TGTGCCAGCAGCTTGCCTAGGGGCGGACGGGAGACCCAGTACTTC; CDR3aa: CASSLPRGGRETQYF
len: 18; d_gene: TRBD1; j_gene: TRBJ1-2; v_gene: TRBV6-1; abundance: NA; CDR3nt: TGTGCCAGCAGTGGAATCCCGGACAGGGGGCGCATTGTCTATGGCTACACCTTC; CDR3aa: CASSGIPDRGRIVYGYTF